This T cell receptor beta chain was sequenced for a study of cytomegalovirus exposure and HLA in healthy donors listed by TCRdb under 2017. For the wider study: According to an earlier analysis of around 600 of the donors, 150 million to 200 million T cells yielded roughly 110 million unique TCR beta sequences and roughly 280 Gb of sequence data. An early release that covered several hundred HLA-typed donors contained about 300 gigabases of sequencing data and tens of millions of unique TCR sequences. The number of donors typed differed by locus, with roughly 620-630 for A, B, C, DRB1 and DQB1, roughly 520 for DQA1, 600 to 610 for DPA1, and approximately 470 for DPB1. Of the 300 to 450 genotyped donors, 75% to 85% were placed in the genetic ancestry cluster associated with self-reported Caucasian donors. In a later genetic analysis, genome-wide SNP genotypes for about 65% of the 666 donors were used, and that subset was treated as a discovery cohort. The study combined high-throughput TCR immunosequencing, statistical association of individual TCRs with disease status, and machine learning to predict cytomegalovirus infection status. Besides the first cohort of 666 subjects, a separate validation cohort made up of 120 different subjects was used. The study profiled the T cell repertoires of approximately 700 subjects by immunosequencing and related them to cytomegalovirus serostatus. On average, around 240,000 unique TCR beta nucleotide sequences were sequenced per donor among about 400 genotyped donors of the cohort, with roughly 20% of those sequences being non-productive. The study aimed to test whether cataloging public T cell receptors could reveal signatures of past pathogen exposure. Four or five DR-DQ haplotypes were treated as single units for association and clustering because of strong linkage in the cohort. Rather than drawing on any new phenotypic data, the later analysis identified candidate immune exposures from TCR beta sequences and the way those sequences occurred across donors. Class I and class II HLA loci were covered by the typing at four-digit resolution. In a later analysis, previously published TCR beta repertoires from roughly 710 donors were re-analyzed and high-resolution HLA genotyping was added so that TCR occurrence patterns could be studied. An earlier analysis of 587 of the donors used high-throughput TCR beta sequencing to judge whether each TCR beta V gene segment behaved as functional or pseudogenic. Alongside the repertoire data, information on donor age, sex, ethnicity and CMV serostatus was compiled. All discovery cohort repertoires had been generated using a single sequencing platform. What the research found in general, with its limitations: The classifier was reported to diagnose cytomegalovirus status with high specificity and sensitivity in both the original and validation cohorts. Because counts were too low, roughly 16 rarely observed V segments, including chromosome 9 orphons, were left out of the earlier analysis of 587 of the donors. An earlier analysis of approximately 600 of the donors showed that most TCR beta V segments appeared in productive rearrangements either about 90% or about 30% of the time, which broadly matched IMGT annotations. HLA typing was unavailable for some donors at each locus, so association tests used only the typed subset. Most TCR sequences were observed very rarely across donors, whereas some public TCRs were present in many individuals. The 87-base-pair reads could not distinguish some IMGT-functional V segments, including TRBV6-2 and TRBV6-3, so those segments were excluded. Compared with the roughly 700-donor mean, donors in an Asian-associated ancestry cluster had fewer N-insertions in productive TCRs, according to a later genetic analysis. Assigning TCR associations to individual alleles was difficult when HLA alleles, especially DR and DQ, strongly co-occurred. Specific HLA alleles were associated with more than 15,000 TCR beta sequences at a false discovery rate of 0.05 in a later analysis. According to a later analysis, parvovirus B19, influenza, CMV and Epstein-Barr virus appeared linked to several top co-occurrence clusters. Sequencing depth was assumed to be roughly uniform across donors in the presence/absence analyses, though that assumption may not hold. V-gene and J-gene trimming of TCR beta chains was associated with a missense DCLRE1C variant in a later genetic analysis, and the association was replicated in an independent cohort. The cohort was sequenced for TCR beta chains only, and without alpha or paired-chain data the features that could be detected were limited. In vitro tests confirmed that a few of the cytomegalovirus-associated TCR beta chains recognize cytomegalovirus antigens. According to a later analysis, TCR association rates differed among HLA loci, with DRB1 alleles showing the most associated TCRs and HLA-C alleles showing the fewest. A further reported finding was that TCR beta sequences accurately predicted the HLA-A and HLA-B alleles for most subjects in the first cohort. The study gave a list of around 170 TCR beta chains associated with cytomegalovirus. For the cohort, immune exposure information was limited to CMV serostatus. According to the authors, the approach could potentially be generalized to other disease states and immunological phenotypes. A cluster of highly shared sequence variants was judged likely to be a technical artifact of the sequencing pipeline. Correlated functional status among segregating V segments might be attributable to linkage disequilibrium, but an unknown experimental factor could not be ruled out. In a later analysis, most CMV-associated TCR beta chains were found to appear HLA-restricted, with HLA associations seemingly driven largely by CMV exposure. Compared with equally common non-associated chains, HLA-associated TCR beta chains in a later analysis were more clonally expanded and had lower generation probabilities.

In total, 500 to 700 healthy bone marrow donors made up the cohort. At the time of sampling, all cohort members were nominally healthy, though unrecorded immune exposures were likely present. The donor was CMV seropositive and belonged to the group of 250 to 350 seropositive cohort members. Every donor gave a peripheral blood sample, and the peripheral blood mononuclear cells from that sample were used for TCR beta sequencing. Genomic DNA extraction from the blood cell samples was performed with the Qiagen DNeasy Blood Extraction Kit. Library generation was performed with the immunoSEQ multiplex PCR assay. For the multiplex PCR, a mixture combining 60 forward primers for TCR Vbeta segments and 13 reverse primers for TCR Jbeta segments was used. The CDR3 region of rearranged TCR beta genes was amplified from genomic DNA with a multiplex PCR assay. The Illumina HiSeq System was used to sequence the amplified TCR beta libraries as 87-base-pair reads. The paper's data handling went like this. Across the 640 or so repertoires, a later analysis counted approximately 83 million unique TCR beta chains, approximately 10 million of which were shared by at least two donors. To remove PCR and sequencing errors, raw reads were error-corrected and collapsed into unique sequences using a nearest-neighbor algorithm that merged closely related sequences. To assign V, D and J gene segments, CDR3 sequences were aligned to IMGT reference sequences. For a sequence to be retained, at least a six-nucleotide match to both a V gene segment and a J gene segment was required. A rearrangement was called productive if the CDR3 had no stop codons and remained in frame with V and J, and every other rearrangement was called non-productive. Following IMGT convention, CDR3 was defined as the stretch from the second conserved V-encoded cysteine up to the conserved J-encoded phenylalanine. Sequences without an unambiguous match to a single V gene segment were excluded from the earlier analysis of 450 to 650 of the donors. An earlier analysis of 587 of the donors classified V segments as functional when productive rearrangements were above 56.7% and as segregating when the standard deviation between donors was above 5%. A statistical classification framework was built for diagnosing cytomegalovirus status from the catalog of TCR beta chain sequences. In a later analysis, V and J genes were assigned by comparing TCR nucleotide sequences against IMGT/GENE-DB human TR gene sequences. Using the TCRdist pipeline, a later analysis assigned CDR3 sequences along with most-parsimonious VDJ recombination scenarios. In a later analysis, every TCR beta chain was defined by the combination of its CDR3 amino acid sequence and its V-gene family, and reads without a unique V-gene family were dropped. A later analysis removed 592 highly shared, low-generation-probability nucleotide sequences to deal with suspected cross-contamination and a sequencing artifact. In a later analysis, a clonal expansion index for each public chain was calculated from normalized within-repertoire ranks of inferred template counts. In a later analysis, generation probabilities were computed with a VDJ recombination model fitted to out-of-frame rearrangements, and the resulting probabilities were checked against IGoR. Hypergeometric tests were used in a later analysis to score TCR-TCR, TCR-HLA and TCR-CMV co-occurrence, with a repertoire-size bias correction applied to the TCR pairs. A later analysis estimated false discovery rates by permuting HLA or CMV assignments 20 times. A later analysis grouped co-occurring TCRs with DBSCAN, adding TCRdist sequence similarity when clustering within HLA-allele-positive subsets. For co-occurrence clustering, repertoires with fewer than 30,000 or more than 120,000 public chains were excluded, along with five repertoires with anomalous nucleotide sharing. The source is immuneACCESS, and TCRdb retained only in-frame sequences with V and J called. Part of the clones is not carried over; for the studies checked, unresolved V genes explain less than half of this, and the remainder is unexplained. V and J calls and clone size follow that table, whereas D and trimming were derived from the DNA. The sample contains about 180,000 clones, 65% to 85% of them found a single time. 1.1% to 1.5% of the sample is held by the ten biggest clonotypes.

Details on this clone: Its specific antigen is unknown. Base qualities were left out, and no much larger clone turns up one base away.

The CDR3 sequence holds 12 residues, the cysteine and phenylalanine included. Of all the DNA, just the CDR3 is kept, 36 bases in frame from base 1. Trimming at the junction amounts to 5 bases on V and 10 bases on J, and the germline ends lie 12 bases apart. CDR1 is given as SGHAT and CDR2 as FQNNGV, both from the germline V gene. The sequence came from a girl between 10 and 17 years old in good health and CMV-seropositive. The chain links TRBV11-2 with TRBJ2-1; TRBD1 might be the D gene, on 6 matching bases. The sequenced material came from PBMCs. CDR3 sequence: CASSPVGHEQFF. The DNA reads TGTGCCAGCAGCCCCGTGGGACACGAGCAGTTCTTC. Reference TRBV11-2 and TRBJ2-1 proteins supply the regions before and after the CDR3; the full variable domain is: EAGVAQSPRYKIIEKRQSVAFWCNPISGHATLYWYQQILGQGPKLLIQFQNNGVVDDSQLPKDRFSAERLKGVDSTLKIQPAKLEDSAVYLCASSPVGHEQFFGPGTRLTVL.